This T cell receptor beta chain is drawn from a study of blood T cell repertoires in COVID-19. Study-level information: The United States, Italy and Spain were the sources of the acute and convalescent COVID-19 samples.

Trimming stripped 6 bases from V and 0 bases from J, with 11 bases between. Germline V gene data show CDR1 as SEHNR and CDR2 as FQNEAQ (reference sequence). CDR3 length: 14 residues. Assay used: immunoSEQ multiplex PCR; TCRdb lists only in-frame clones, some missing. The table shows about 200,000 clones, with roughly four fifths occurring only once. In terms of age and location, participants ranged from roughly 18 to 100 years and lived in roughly 22 US areas. Either two negative PCRs, clearance, or symptom resolution qualified Cohort 3 donors as recovered. The chain combines TRBV7-9 with TRBJ1-1; no clear D gene. The sequenced sample consisted of PBMCs or T cells enriched from blood (not recorded which). The sequence was obtained from a man aged 35 to 55 who had recovered from COVID-19. The CDR3 reads CASSRHTMNTEAFF. The CDR3 DNA sequence: TGTGCCAGCAGTAGACATACCATGAACACTGAAGCTTTCTTT.